These 2 T cell receptor beta chains share one sample of origin, sequenced in a study of cytomegalovirus exposure and HLA in healthy donors. Primers: 60 Vbeta forward and 13 Jbeta reverse. Generated by immunoSEQ multiplex PCR, the TCRdb table keeps only in-frame clones and is missing some. The table has about 130,000 clones, around 70% seen once; the top ten hold under 4.5%. The sequenced sample consisted of PBMCs. The receptors stem from a man between 35 and 55 years old in good health and CMV-seropositive.

The CDR3 coding sequence is TGTGCCAGCAGTGCACACAATGCCGGGGTCTCTGAAGCTTTCTTT. Protein sequence: CASSAHNAGVSEAFF. The V and J genes are TRBV6-4 and TRBJ1-1; D gene uncertain. Germline CDR1 reads MRHNA; CDR2 reads SNTAGT. V dropped 4 bases and J dropped 6 bases, with 18 bases sitting between them. The CDR3 runs 15 residues.

V gene TRBV27 combines with J gene TRBJ1-2; TRBD1 agrees at 7 bases. Germline V gene sequence: CDR1 MNHEY, CDR2 SMNVEV (reference sequence). This CDR3 comprises 16 residues. V was clipped by 1 base and J by 0 bases; unmatched bases: 5. The CDR3 DNA follows: TGTGCCAGCAGTTTATTGACAGGGCCAGCTAACTATGGCTACACCTTC. Its translation is CASSLLTGPANYGYTF.